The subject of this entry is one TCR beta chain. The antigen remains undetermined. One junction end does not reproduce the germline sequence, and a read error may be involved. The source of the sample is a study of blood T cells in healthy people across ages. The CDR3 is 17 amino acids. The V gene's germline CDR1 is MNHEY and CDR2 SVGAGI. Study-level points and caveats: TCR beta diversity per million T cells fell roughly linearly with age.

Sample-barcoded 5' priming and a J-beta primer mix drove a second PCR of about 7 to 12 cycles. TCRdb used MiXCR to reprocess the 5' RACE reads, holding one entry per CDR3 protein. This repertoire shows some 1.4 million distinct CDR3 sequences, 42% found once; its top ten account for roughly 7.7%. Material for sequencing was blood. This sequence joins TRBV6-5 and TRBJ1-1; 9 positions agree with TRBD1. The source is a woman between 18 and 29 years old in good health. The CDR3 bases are TGTGCCAGTAGTTACGGGGGGACAGGGTGGTTGGGTACTGAAGCTTTCTTT. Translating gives CASSYGGTGWLGTEAFF.